This T cell receptor (beta chain) was retrieved from a study of T-cell reconstitution after alpha-beta-depleted transplantation in children. This clonotype occurred a few times. It was with unique molecular identifiers that the TCRbeta library was prepared. TCRdb analysed the PCR reads with MiXCR anew, one entry per CDR3 protein. The sample includes about 540,000 distinct CDR3 sequences, about a sixth of them seen just once. CDR3 length: 20 amino acids. Germline V gives CDR1 MGHRA, CDR2 YSYEKL. Trimming removed 1 base from V and 1 base from J; junction bases left unmatched: 13. The sequence was collected from a human donor who donated a stem cell graft to a child with acute lymphoblastic leukemia. Sequenced here: PBMCs from the stem cell graft donor, sampled from the stem cell graft. The chain joins TRBV4-1 to TRBJ2-2; TRBD2 aligns across 9 bases. CDR3 DNA sequence: TGCGCCAGCAGCCAAGTAAGCGGGGGGCGCCTACTATTGAACACCGGGGAGCTGTTTTTT. This gives the protein CASSQVSGGRLLLNTGELFF.